The sequence of this T cell receptor beta chain was determined in a study of CD8+CD57+ T cells in acquired aplastic anemia. About the research overall: The study obtained an average of around 3.4 ug of DNA from sorted CD4+ and CD8+ cells. CD4+ cell libraries from healthy donors averaged approximately 9.9 million reads. Notes on the study in general: Patients and healthy controls showed no significant CD8+ Simpson's diversity difference. Found in both controls and patients were around 31 CD8+ CDR3 sequences.

Genomic DNA acted as the template from which TCR beta VDJ combination and CDR3 sequence profiling were carried out. TCRdb passed the reads through MiXCR, listing each CDR3 protein once. The table lists about 220,000 distinct CDR3 sequences, about a third of them singletons, with 0.9% to 1.2% in the top ten. Germline CDR1 and CDR2: SNHLY and FYNNEI. Trimming pared 3 bases from V and 4 bases from J, leaving 13 bases between. This CDR3 spans 15 amino acids. This clonotype appeared many times. Its target is unknown. V and J are TRBV2 and TRBJ1-5, with TRBD1 as a possible D gene (5 bases). What was sequenced was sorted CD4+, CD8+, or CD8+CD57+ T cells (not recorded which) from PBMCs. The source is a human donor in good health, serving as a control. The CDR3 region has the DNA TGTGCCAGCAGTGATACAAGTGGGGGGAATCAGCCCCAGCATTTT. It yields the protein CASSDTSGGNQPQHF. The whole variable domain, filled in from reference TRBV2 and TRBJ1-5, reads EPEVTQTPSHQVTQMGQEVILRCVPISNHLYFYWYRQILGQKVEFLVSFYNNEISEKSEIFDDQFSVERPDGSNFTLKIRSTKLEDSAMYFCASSDTSGGNQPQHFGDGTRLSIL.